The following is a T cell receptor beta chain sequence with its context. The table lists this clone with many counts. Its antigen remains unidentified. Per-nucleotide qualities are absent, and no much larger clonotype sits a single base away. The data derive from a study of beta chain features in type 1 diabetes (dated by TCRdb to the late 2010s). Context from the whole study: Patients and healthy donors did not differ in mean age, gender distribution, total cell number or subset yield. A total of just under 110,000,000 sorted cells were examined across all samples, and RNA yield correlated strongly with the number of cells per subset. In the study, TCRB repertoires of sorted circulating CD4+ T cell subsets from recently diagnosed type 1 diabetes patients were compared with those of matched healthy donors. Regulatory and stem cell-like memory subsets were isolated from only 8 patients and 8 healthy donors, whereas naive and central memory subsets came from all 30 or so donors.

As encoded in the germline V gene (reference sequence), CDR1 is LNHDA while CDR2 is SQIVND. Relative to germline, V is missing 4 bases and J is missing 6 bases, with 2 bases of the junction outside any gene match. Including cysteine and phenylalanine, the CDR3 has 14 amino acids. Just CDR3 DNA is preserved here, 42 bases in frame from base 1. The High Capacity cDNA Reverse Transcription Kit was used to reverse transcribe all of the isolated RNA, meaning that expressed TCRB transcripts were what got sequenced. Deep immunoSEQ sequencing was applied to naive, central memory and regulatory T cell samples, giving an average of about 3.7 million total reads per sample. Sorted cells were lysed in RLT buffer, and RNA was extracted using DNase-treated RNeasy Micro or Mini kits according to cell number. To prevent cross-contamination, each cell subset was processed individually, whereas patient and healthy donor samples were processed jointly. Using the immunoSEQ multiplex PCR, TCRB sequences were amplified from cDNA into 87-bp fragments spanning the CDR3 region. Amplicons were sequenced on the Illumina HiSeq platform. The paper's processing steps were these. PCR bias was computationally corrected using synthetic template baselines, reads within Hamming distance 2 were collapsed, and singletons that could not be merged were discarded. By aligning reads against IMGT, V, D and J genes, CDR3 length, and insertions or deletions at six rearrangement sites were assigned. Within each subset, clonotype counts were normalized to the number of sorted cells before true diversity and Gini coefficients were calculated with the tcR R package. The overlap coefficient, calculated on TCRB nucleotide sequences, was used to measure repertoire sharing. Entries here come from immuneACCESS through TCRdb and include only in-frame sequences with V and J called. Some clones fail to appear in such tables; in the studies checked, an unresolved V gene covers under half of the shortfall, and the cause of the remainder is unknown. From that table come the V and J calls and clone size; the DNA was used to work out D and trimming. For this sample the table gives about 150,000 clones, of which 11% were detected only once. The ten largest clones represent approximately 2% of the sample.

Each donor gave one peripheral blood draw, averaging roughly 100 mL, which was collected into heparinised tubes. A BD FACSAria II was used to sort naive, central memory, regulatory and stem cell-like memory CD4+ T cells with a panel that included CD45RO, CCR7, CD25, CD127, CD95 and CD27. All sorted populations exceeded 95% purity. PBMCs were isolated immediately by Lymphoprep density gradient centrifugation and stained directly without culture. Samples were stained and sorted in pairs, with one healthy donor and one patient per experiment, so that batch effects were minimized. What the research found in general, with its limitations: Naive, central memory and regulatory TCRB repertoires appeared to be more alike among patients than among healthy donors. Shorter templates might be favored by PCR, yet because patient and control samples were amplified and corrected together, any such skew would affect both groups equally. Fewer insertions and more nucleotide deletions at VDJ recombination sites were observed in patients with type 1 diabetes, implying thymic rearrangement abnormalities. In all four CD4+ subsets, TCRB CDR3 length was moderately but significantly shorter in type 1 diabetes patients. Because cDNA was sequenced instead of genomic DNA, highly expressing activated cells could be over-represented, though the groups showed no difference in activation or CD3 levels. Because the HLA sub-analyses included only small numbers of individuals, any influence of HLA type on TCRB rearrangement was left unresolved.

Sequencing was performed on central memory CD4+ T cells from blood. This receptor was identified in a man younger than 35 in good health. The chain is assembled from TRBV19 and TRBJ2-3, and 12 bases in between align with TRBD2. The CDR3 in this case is CASSTSGRADTQYF. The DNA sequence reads TGTGCCAGTAGTACTAGCGGGAGGGCCGATACGCAGTATTTT.